Listed here is a single T cell receptor (beta chain). CDR1 is KGHSH and CDR2 is LQKENI in the germline V gene. There are 16 residues in the CDR3. Deletions cut 2 bases from V and 4 bases from J, with 15 bases between. The data originate from a study of blood T cell repertoires in COVID-19. TCRdb's copy holds only in-frame clones and misses some; the assay was immunoSEQ multiplex PCR. The sample consists of about 180,000 clones, under 90% of them appearing once. The sequencing sample was made of peripheral blood. The chain is built from TRBV18 and TRBJ2-1; D may be TRBD2 (6 bases). The sequence came from a person aged 65-85 years with COVID-19, enrolled during active disease. For the CDR3, the DNA is TGTGCCAGCTCACCATTCCCGGGAGCAGGGTACAATGAGCAGTTCTTC. Translation gives CASSPFPGAGYNEQFF.